This T cell receptor (beta chain) was recorded in a study of identical twins. cDNA molecules carried unique molecular identifiers, and template switching added a universal primer site. TCRdb ran MiXCR on the 5' RACE reads and lists one entry per CDR3 protein. The sample lists around 230,000 distinct CDR3 sequences; over 5.5% were seen once. Among all donors, each was a healthy Caucasian. The junction had 8 bases not matched to a gene; V was cut back by 4 bases and J by 6 bases. The CDR3 spans 15 residues. Germline assignment: CDR1 PRHDT and CDR2 FYEKMQ (reference sequence). This clonotype has ten or more counts. The sample also formed part of further work on T cells expressing NK-cell markers. That work adds: Investigators obtained TCR beta repertoires from sorted CD3+CD56+NKG2C+, CD3+CD56+NKG2C- and CD3+CD56-NKG2C+ T cells. Seven HCMV-seropositive donors and one seronegative donor made up the eight sequenced donors.

The J gene is TRBJ1-5, the V gene TRBV13, with 8 bases lining up with TRBD1. The receptor's source is a young woman in good health. The sample consisted of CD8+ T cells sorted from blood. The CDR3 DNA reads TGTGCCAGCAGCTCCGGACAGGGTCTGAGTCAGCCCCAGCATTTT. Translating gives CASSSGQGLSQPQHF.